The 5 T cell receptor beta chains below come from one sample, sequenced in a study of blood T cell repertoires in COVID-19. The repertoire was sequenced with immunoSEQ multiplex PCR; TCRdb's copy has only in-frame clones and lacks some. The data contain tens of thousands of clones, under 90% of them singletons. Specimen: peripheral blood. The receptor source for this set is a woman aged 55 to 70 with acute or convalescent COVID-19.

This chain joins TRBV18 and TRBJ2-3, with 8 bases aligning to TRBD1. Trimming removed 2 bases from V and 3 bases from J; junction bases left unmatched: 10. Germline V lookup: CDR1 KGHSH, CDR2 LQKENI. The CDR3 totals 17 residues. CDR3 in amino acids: CASSPVGQGVRTDTQYF. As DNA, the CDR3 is TGTGCCAGCTCACCAGTAGGACAGGGAGTAAGGACAGATACGCAGTATTTT.

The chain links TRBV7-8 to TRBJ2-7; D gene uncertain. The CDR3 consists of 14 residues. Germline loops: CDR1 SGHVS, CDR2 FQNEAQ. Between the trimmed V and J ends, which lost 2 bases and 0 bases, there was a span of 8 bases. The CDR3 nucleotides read TGTGCCAGCAGCTTAATGAGGAGCTCCTACGAGCAGTACTTC. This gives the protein CASSLMRSSYEQYF.

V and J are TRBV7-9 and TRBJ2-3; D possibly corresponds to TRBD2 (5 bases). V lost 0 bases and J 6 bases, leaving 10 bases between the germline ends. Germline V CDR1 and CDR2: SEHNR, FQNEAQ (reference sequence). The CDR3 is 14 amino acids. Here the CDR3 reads CASSLAVSGDTQYF. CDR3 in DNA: TGTGCCAGCAGCTTAGCAGTAAGCGGTGATACGCAGTATTTT.

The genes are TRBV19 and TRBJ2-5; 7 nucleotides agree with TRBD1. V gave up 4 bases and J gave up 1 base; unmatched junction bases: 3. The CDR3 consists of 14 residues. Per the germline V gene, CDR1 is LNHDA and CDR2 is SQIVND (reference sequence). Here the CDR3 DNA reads TGTGCCAGTAGTAGCGGACAGGCCCAAGAGACCCAGTACTTC. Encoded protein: CASSSGQAQETQYF.

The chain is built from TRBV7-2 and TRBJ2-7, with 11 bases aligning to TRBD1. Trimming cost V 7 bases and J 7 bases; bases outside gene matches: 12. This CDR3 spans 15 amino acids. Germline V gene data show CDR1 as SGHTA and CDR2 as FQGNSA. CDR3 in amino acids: CASNLLGQGAREQYF. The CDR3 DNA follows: TGTGCCAGCAACCTATTAGGACAGGGGGCTCGAGAGCAGTACTTC.